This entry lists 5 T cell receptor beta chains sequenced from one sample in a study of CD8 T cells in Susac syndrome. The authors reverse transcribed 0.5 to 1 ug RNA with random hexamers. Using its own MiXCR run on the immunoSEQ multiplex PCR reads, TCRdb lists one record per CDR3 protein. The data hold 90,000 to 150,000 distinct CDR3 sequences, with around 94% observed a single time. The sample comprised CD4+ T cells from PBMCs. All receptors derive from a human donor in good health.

CDR3 coding DNA: TGTGCCAGCAGCCAAGATCAGGGTGATACGCAGTATTTT. As protein: CASSQDQGDTQYF. The V gene is TRBV4-2, the J gene TRBJ2-3; possible D gene TRBD1, 5 bases. The germline gives CDR1 LGHNA, CDR2 YNFKEQ. Trimming took off 0 bases at V and 6 bases at J, with 7 bases between the two ends. The CDR3 sequence is 13 residues long.

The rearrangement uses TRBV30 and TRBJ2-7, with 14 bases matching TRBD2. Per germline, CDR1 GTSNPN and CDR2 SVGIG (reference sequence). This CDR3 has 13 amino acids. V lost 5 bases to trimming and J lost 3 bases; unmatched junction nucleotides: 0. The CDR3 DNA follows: TGTGCCTGGGGACTAGCGGGGGGCTACGAGCAGTACTTC. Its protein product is CAWGLAGGYEQYF.

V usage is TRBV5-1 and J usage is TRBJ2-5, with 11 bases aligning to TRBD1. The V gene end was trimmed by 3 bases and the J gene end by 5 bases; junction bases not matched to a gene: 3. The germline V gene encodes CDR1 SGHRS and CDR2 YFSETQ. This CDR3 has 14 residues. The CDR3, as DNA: TGCGCCAGCAGCTCCGGACAGGGGGCCGAGACCCAGTACTTC. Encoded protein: CASSSGQGAETQYF.

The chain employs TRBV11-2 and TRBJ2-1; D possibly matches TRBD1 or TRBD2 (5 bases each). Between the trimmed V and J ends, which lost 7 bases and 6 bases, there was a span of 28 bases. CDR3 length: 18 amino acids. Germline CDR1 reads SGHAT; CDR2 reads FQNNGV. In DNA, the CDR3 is TGTGCCAGCACCAACGGGGCGGGTTGGCAGAGTTCCGGCAATGAGCAGTTCTTC. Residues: CASTNGAGWQSSGNEQFF.

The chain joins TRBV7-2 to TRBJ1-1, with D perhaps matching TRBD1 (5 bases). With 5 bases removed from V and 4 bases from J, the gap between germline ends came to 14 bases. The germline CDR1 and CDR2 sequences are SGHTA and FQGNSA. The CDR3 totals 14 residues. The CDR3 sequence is CASSTGMRGTEAFF. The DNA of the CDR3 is TGTGCCAGCAGCACGGGAATGAGGGGCACTGAAGCTTTCTTT.